This TCR beta chain derives from a study of T cells in localized non-small cell lung cancer (dated by TCRdb to about 2020). Looking at the study overall: The study analyzed T cell repertoires of 200 to 250 early-stage NSCLC patients, comparing tumors and uninvolved tumor-adjacent lungs. NSCLC patients had a mean age of around 61 years, and 120 to 150 were male and 85 to 110 female. The cohort comprised some 220 treatment-naïve NSCLC patients with resected, localized lung tumors. What the research found in general, with its limitations: Because the study design was exploratory, TCR variables were selected using unadjusted p-values without false-discovery rate correction. Because multi-region tumor sequencing was not done, intratumor heterogeneity could not be ruled out. Higher blood T cell density associated with longer overall survival, while higher adjacent-lung clonality associated with shorter survival. Uninvolved tumor-adjacent lung showed the highest T cell clonality, higher than tumor, which suggests more focused antigenic responses in the adjacent lung. Of the top 100 tumor clones, a median of approximately 60 were detected in paired uninvolved adjacent lung; around 30 were also among that lung's top 100.

Sequences GTSNPN (CDR1) and SVGIG (CDR2) are obtained from the germline V gene (reference sequence). The CDR3 covers 17 residues, taking in both the cysteine and the phenylalanine. Left in the record is the CDR3 DNA by itself, 51 bases read in frame from the first base. V is shortened by 2 bases, J by 1 base, and the region joining them spans 20 bases. At diagnosis, tumor, uninvolved tumor-adjacent lung and peripheral blood were collected and then preserved as a mix of FFPE and fresh-frozen material. For TCR repertoire profiling, blood samples were analyzed as peripheral blood mononuclear cells. A word on this clone: It lacks a known antigen. No base quality information exists; no much larger clone differs at one position.

TCR beta CDR3 regions were sequenced from DNA using the immunoSEQ Assay. Concerning the study's data processing: T cell density was computed as TCR beta template counts normalized to usable DNA estimated by amplifying housekeeping genes. Richness was estimated with the preseqR package, extrapolating to 400,000 templates for PBMC samples and 120,000 templates for tissue samples. Clonality was defined as one minus Pielou's evenness. Tissue-enriched TCRs were identified through differential abundance testing performed on productive amino-acid clonotypes, with a minimum total count of 5 and an alpha of 0.1. The Jaccard Index and the Morisita Overlap Index were used to measure how much the repertoires overlapped between compartments. GLIPH grouped TCR beta CDR3s together with public tetramer-defined viral CDR3s, and a viral motif had to include at least three viral sequences and show V-gene enrichment. In its TCRdb copy, this immuneACCESS table keeps in-frame sequences only and misses some clones. Where compared with another copy, unresolved V genes explain less than half of these, and the others have no known cause. V and J calls and clone size follow that table, whereas D and trimming were derived from the DNA. Within this sample are about 11,000 clones, with roughly four fifths of them counted one time only. The ten largest clones take up approximately 19% of the sample.

The source is a female donor aged 60 or older with stage II lung adenocarcinoma. Recombination linked TRBV30 to TRBJ1-1; a weak D assignment points to TRBD1 (5 bases agree). The sequencing used peripheral blood mononuclear cells, collected before any cancer treatment. The sequenced DNA is TGTGCCTGGAGTCGTAGTGGTCTAAGGGGCAGGAACACTGAAGCTTTCTTT. This sequence encodes CAWSRSGLRGRNTEAFF.